This TCR beta chain was recovered during a study of blood T cell repertoires in COVID-19. Whole-study context: Acute and convalescent COVID-19 specimens originated in the United States, Italy and Spain. PBMCs, B-cell-depleted T cells, or T cells were the source of the cDNA or gDNA that made up the material.

This clone was counted a few times. Trimming stripped 0 bases from V and 6 bases from J, with 12 bases between. Germline V gene lookup returns CDR1 SGHNT and CDR2 YYREEE (reference sequence). CDR3 length: 15 amino acids. As originally analysed: Researchers report that nucleated cell counts were estimated from reference gene primer amplification. Data came from immunoSEQ multiplex PCR; TCRdb stores just in-frame clones and leaves some out. The V and J calls and clone size are taken from that table; D and trimming were inferred from the DNA. The sample carries tens of thousands of clones, 75% to 90% recorded once.

The chain combines TRBV5-4 with TRBJ2-2, with D possibly TRBD2 on 6 matching bases. The sequence came from a woman aged 60 to 75 with active COVID-19. Sequencing was performed on peripheral blood. In DNA form, the CDR3 reads TGTGCCAGCAGCTTGGTGGGAGGCCGATCCGGGGAGCTGTTTTTT. This gives the protein CASSLVGGRSGELFF.